This T cell receptor beta chain was profiled in a study of shared clonotypes between healthy human individuals. Genomic DNA (from each subset) was split evenly across several immunoSEQ plates. Assay used: immunoSEQ multiplex PCR; TCRdb lists only in-frame clones, some missing. The data contain some 1 million clones, roughly 80% of them seen just once; the ten biggest clones take up 1.4%. This clone occurred a few times. Its specificity is not known. Study observations and caveats: Estimated clonotype richness was generally higher in naive than memory subsets. Compared with clonotypes that all four donors shared, non-shared clonotypes had lower generation probabilities. Clonotype sharing among the donors was expected to vary with sequencing depth.

This TCR came from a man younger than 35 in good health. Sequencing used memory CD4+ T cells sorted from blood. Noted subset: CD45RA-negative fraction.

This CDR3 reads CASSQRGGTEAFF. Written as DNA, the CDR3 is TGTGCCAGCAGCCAAAGGGGGGGAACTGAAGCTTTCTTT. The rearrangement joins TRBV9 to TRBJ1-1; possibly TRBD1 for D (6 bases). This CDR3 spans 13 amino acids. The V gene lost 4 bases and the J gene lost 5 bases, with 12 bases spanning the gap. CDR1 and CDR2 (germline): SGDLS, YYNGEE.